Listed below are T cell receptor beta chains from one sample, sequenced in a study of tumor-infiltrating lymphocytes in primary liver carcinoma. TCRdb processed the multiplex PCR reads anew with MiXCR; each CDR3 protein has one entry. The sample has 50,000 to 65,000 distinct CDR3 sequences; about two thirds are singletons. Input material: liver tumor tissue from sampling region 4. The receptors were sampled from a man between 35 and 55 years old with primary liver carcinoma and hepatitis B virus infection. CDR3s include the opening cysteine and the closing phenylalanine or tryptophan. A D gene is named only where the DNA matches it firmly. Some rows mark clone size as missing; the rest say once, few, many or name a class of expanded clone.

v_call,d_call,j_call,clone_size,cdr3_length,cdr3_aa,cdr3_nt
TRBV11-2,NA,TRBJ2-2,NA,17,CASSSALGVANIGELFF,TGTGCCAGCAGCTCAGCATTAGGAGTGGCGAATATCGGGGAGCTGTTTTTT
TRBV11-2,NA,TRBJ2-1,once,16,CASSLDPESSNNREFF,TGTGCCAGCAGCTTAGATCCAGAGAGCTCCAACAATAGAGAGTTCTTC
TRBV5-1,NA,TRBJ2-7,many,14,CASSRRAQTYEQYF,TGCGCCAGCAGCCGCCGGGCCCAGACCTACGAGCAGTACTTC
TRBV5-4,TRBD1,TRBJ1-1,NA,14,CAGRPQGMNTEAFF,TGTGCCGGCAGACCACAGGGGATGAACACTGAAGCTTTCTTT
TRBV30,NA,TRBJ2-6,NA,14,CVWSLGAAKIVVTF,TGTGTCTGGAGTCTAGGGGCGGCTAAAATCGTCGTGACTTTC
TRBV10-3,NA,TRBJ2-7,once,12,CAISEADLEQYF,TGTGCCATCAGTGAAGCCGACCTAGAGCAGTACTTC
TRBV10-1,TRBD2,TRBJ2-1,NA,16,CASGDPTSGSDGEQFF,TGCGCCAGCGGTGACCCGACTAGCGGGAGTGATGGTGAGCAGTTCTTC
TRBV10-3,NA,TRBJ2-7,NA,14,CAIEKGGQVFEQYF,TGTGCCATCGAAAAGGGAGGACAGGTGTTCGAGCAGTACTTC
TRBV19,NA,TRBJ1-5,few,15,CASSIVPDRGQPQHF,TGTGCCAGTAGTATAGTTCCAGACCGAGGACAGCCCCAGCATTTT
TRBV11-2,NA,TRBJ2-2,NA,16,CASSLVLVPDTGELFF,TGTGCCAGCAGCTTAGTGCTGGTACCAGACACCGGGGAGCTGTTTTTT
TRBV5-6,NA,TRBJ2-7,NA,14,CASSLFPFSYEQHF,TGTGCCAGCAGTTTGTTCCCCTTCTCCTACGAGCAGCACTTC
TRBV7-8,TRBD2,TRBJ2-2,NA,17,CASSFRTSGANTGDLIF,TGTGCCAGCAGCTTCCGGACTAGCGGGGCGAACACCGGGGACCTGATTTTT
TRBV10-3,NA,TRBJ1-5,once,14,CAISEHEGGQPQHF,TGCGCCATCAGTGAGCATGAGGGCGGTCAGCCCCAGCATTTT
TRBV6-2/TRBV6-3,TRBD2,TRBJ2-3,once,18,CASGFLRLVVAGADTQYF,TGTGCCAGCGGCTTCCTCCGACTAGTGGTAGCGGGGGCAGATACGCAGTATTTT
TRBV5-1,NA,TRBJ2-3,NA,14,CASSSGGGLDMQYF,TGCGCCAGCAGCTCTGGGGGGGGCCTAGATATGCAGTATTTC
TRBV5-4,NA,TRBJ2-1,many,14,CASSLVGQYNEQFF,TGTGCCAGCAGCTTGGTAGGGCAGTACAATGAGCAGTTCTTC
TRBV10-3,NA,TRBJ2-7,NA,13,CVIRDQSPSEQYF,TGTGTAATCAGGGACCAATCGCCCTCCGAGCAGTACTTC
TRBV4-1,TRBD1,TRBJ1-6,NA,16,CASSHHLQGAYSPLHF,TGCGCCAGCAGTCACCACCTACAGGGGGCCTATTCACCCCTCCACTTT
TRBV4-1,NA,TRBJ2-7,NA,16,CASSQDRTGAILEQYF,TGCGCCAGTAGCCAAGATCGAACAGGTGCCATCCTCGAGCAGTACTTC
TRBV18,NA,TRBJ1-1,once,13,CASRGLGNTEAFF,TGTGCCAGCCGAGGGCTGGGGAACACTGAAGCTTTCTTT
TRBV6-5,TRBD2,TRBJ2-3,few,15,CASNPGLARTDTQYF,TGTGCCAGTAACCCAGGACTAGCGAGAACAGATACGCAGTATTTT
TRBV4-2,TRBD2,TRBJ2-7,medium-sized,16,CASSQAASGVSYEQYF,TGTGCCAGCAGCCAAGCGGCTAGCGGGGTTTCCTACGAGCAGTACTTC
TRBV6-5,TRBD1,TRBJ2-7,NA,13,CVSSVSQGTKQYF,TGTGTCAGCAGTGTTTCACAGGGGACAAAGCAGTACTTC
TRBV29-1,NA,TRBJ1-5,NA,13,CIVGGLRNQPQHF,TGCATCGTTGGAGGGTTGCGCAATCAGCCCCAGCATTTT
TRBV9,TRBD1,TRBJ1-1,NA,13,CASSVWTGAEAFF,TGTGCCAGCAGCGTATGGACAGGGGCTGAAGCTTTCTTT
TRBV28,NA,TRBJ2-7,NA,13,CANSITNSYEQYF,TGTGCCAACAGTATAACTAACTCCTACGAGCAGTACTTC
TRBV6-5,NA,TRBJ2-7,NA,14,CASTSQGTSIEQYF,TGTGCCAGCACTTCACAAGGGACGTCGATCGAGCAGTACTTC
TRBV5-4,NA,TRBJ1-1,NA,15,CASSFIGSKNTEAFF,TGTGCCAGCAGCTTCATAGGGTCGAAGAACACTGAAGCTTTCTTT
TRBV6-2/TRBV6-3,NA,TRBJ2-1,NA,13,CGSGYRQDGEQFF,TGTGGCAGCGGTTACAGACAGGACGGTGAGCAGTTCTTC
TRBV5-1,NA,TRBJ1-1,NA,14,CASTMGGQDTEAFF,TGCGCCAGCACGATGGGAGGCCAAGACACTGAAGCTTTCTTT
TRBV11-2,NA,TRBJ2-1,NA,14,CASNLYGLVSEQSF,TGTGCCAGCAACTTATATGGGCTAGTTAGTGAGCAGTCCTTC
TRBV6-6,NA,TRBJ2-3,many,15,CASSYEAATTDTQYF,TGTGCCAGCAGTTACGAAGCGGCAACCACAGATACGCAGTATTTT
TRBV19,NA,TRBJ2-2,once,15,CTSSMYGTGTGKLFF,TGTACCAGTAGTATGTACGGGACGGGCACCGGGAAGCTGTTTTTT
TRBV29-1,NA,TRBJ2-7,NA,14,CGALGQGVTYEQYF,TGCGGCGCCTTGGGGCAGGGTGTGACCTACGAGCAGTACTTC
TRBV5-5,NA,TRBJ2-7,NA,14,CASNFRDRGYEQNF,TGTGCCAGCAACTTCCGGGATAGGGGTTACGAGCAGAACTTC
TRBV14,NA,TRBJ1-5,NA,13,CTSKRGYTDTQHF,TGTACCAGCAAGCGAGGATACACAGATACACAGCATTTT
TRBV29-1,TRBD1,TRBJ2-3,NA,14,CSVGRGQGTDTQYF,TGCAGCGTCGGCAGGGGACAGGGTACAGATACGCAGTATTTT
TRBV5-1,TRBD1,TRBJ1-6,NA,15,CARSLEGQGSSLLHF,TGCGCCAGAAGTTTGGAGGGACAGGGGTCCTCACTCCTCCACTTT
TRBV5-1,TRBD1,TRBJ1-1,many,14,CASSYQDRDREAFF,TGCGCCAGCAGCTACCAGGACAGGGACAGGGAAGCTTTCTTT
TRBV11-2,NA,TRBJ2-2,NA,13,CASSLMDTRELFF,TGTGCCAGCAGCTTGATGGACACCAGGGAACTGTTTTTT
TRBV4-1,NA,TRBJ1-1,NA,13,CASSPRGNTKAFF,TGCGCCAGCAGCCCGCGGGGTAACACTAAAGCTTTCTTT
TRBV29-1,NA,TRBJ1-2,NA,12,CSGGGLNYGHTF,TGCAGCGGAGGGGGATTGAACTATGGCCACACCTTC
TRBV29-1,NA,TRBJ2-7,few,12,CSVEGGPYEQYF,TGCAGCGTTGAGGGGGGGCCCTACGAGCAGTACTTC
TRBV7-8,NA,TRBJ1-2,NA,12,CASSTSDYDYTF,TGTGCCAGCAGCACTTCCGATTATGACTACACCTTC
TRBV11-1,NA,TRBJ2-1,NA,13,CASSLAPVYEQFF,TGTGCCAGCAGCTTAGCGCCTGTGTATGAGCAGTTCTTC
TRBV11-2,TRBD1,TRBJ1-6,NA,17,CASSLRPPRQGNSCLHF,TGTGCAAGCAGCTTAAGGCCCCCCCGACAGGGTAATTCATGCCTCCACTTT
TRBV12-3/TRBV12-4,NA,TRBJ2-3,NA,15,CASSLRLASSDTQYF,TGCGCCAGCAGTTTAAGGCTAGCATCGTCAGATACGCAGTATTTT